This T cell receptor beta chain was identified in a study of cytomegalovirus exposure and HLA in healthy donors. Looking at the study overall: Genotyping of under 500 donors showed that 80% to 85% belonged to the Caucasian-associated ancestry cluster. Study-wide points: In vitro experiments confirmed that a few CMV-associated chains were specific for CMV antigens. A later analysis reported that several of the most significant clusters appeared to be linked to common viral pathogens, among them Epstein-Barr virus. The study put roughly 160 TCR beta chains on its list as cytomegalovirus-associated.

The CDR3 contains 11 residues. Looked up from germline, CDR1 is SEHNR and CDR2 is FQNEAQ (reference sequence). Primers for the PCR totalled 60 Vbeta and 13 Jbeta. The method was immunoSEQ multiplex PCR; TCRdb's version includes in-frame clones alone and lacks a portion of them. The data show 100,000 to 150,000 clones, with roughly four fifths seen just once and approximately 7% held by the top ten. Remarks on this clone: The antigen remains unidentified. Compared with germline, one end of the junction differs, possibly owing to a read error.

The chain recombines TRBV7-9 with TRBJ1-2; no clear D gene. The TCR originated in a male donor in good health and CMV-seronegative. Sequencing was performed on PBMCs. In nucleotides, the CDR3 is TGTTCCAGCAGCCGGGACTATGGCTACACCTTC. Translating gives CSSSRDYGYTF.